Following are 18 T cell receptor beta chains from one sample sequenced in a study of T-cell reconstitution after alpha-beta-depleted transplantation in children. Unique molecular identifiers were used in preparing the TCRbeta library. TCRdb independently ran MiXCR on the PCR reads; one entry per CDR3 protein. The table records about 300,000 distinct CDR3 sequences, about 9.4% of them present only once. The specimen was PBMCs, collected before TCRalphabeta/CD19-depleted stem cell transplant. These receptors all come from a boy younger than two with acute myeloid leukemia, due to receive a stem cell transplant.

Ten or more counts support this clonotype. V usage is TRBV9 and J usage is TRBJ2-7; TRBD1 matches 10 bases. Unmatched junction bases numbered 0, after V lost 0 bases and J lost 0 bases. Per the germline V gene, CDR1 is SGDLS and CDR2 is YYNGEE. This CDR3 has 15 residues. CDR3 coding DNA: TGTGCCAGCAGCGTAGGGACAGGGGGCTCCTACGAGCAGTACTTC. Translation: CASSVGTGGSYEQYF. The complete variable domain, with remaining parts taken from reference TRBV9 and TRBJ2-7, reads DSGVTQTPKHLITATGQRVTLRCSPRSGDLSVYWYQQSLDQGLQFLIQYYNGEERAKGNILERFSAQQFPDLHSELNLSSLELGDSALYFCASSVGTGGSYEQYFGPGTRLTVT.

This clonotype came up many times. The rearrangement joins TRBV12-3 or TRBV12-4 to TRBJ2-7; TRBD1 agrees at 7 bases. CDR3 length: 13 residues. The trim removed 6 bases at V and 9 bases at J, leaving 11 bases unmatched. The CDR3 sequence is CASRPSRTGGQYF. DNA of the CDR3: TGTGCCAGCAGGCCCTCACGGACAGGCGGGCAGTACTTC.

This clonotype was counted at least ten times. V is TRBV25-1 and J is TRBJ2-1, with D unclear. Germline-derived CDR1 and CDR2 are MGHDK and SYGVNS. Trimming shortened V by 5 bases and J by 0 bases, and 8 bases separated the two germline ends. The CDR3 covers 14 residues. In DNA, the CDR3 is TGTGCCAGCAGTCGACATGGCTCCTACAATGAGCAGTTCTTC. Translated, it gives CASSRHGSYNEQFF.

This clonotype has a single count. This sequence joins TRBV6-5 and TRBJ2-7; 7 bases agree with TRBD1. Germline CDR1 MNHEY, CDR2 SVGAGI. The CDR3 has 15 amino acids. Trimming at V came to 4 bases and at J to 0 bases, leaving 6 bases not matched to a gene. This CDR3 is CASSLSTGRSYEQYF. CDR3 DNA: TGTGCCAGCAGTTTGTCGACAGGGCGCTCCTACGAGCAGTACTTC.

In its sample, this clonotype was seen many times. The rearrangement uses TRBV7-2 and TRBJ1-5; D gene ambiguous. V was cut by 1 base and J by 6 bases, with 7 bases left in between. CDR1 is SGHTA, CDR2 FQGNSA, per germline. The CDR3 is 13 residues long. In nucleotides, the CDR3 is TGTGCCAGCAGCTTAGTGGGCATTCAGCCCCAGCATTTT. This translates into CASSLVGIQPQHF.

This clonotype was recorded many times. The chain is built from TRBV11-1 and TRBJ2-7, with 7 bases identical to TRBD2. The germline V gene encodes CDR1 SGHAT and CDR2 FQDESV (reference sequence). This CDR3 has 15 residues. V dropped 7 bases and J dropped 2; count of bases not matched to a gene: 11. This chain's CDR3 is CASTSRREGTYEQYF. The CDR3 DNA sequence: TGTGCCAGCACCTCGCGGAGGGAGGGAACCTACGAGCAGTACTTC.

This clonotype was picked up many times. CDR3 nucleotides: TGTGCCAGCAGCTTAGGGCTAGCGGACGGCTACGAGCAGTACTTC. It codes for CASSLGLADGYEQYF. The chain has TRBV7-6 and TRBJ2-7, with 7 bases fitting TRBD2. Germline V gene sequence: CDR1 SGHVS, CDR2 FNYEAQ. The CDR3 is 15 residues long. Trimming at V came to 1 base and at J to 3 bases, leaving 6 bases not matched to a gene.

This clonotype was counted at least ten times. DNA for the CDR3: TGCGCCAGCAGCTGGGGCCGGACAGTAGGGCAGTTCTTC. As protein: CASSWGRTVGQFF. V gene TRBV5-1 combines with J gene TRBJ2-1; D might be TRBD1 (6 bases). The germline gives CDR1 SGHRS, CDR2 YFSETQ. The V end was cut by 3 bases, the J end by 12 bases, with 16 bases between. The CDR3 contains 13 residues.

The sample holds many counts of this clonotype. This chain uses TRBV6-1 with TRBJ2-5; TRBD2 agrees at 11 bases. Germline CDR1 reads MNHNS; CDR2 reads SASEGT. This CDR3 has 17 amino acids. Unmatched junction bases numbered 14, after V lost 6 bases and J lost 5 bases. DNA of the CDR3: TGTGCCAGCAGCGACGACCTAGCGGGAGGAGTGTGGGAGACCCAGTACTTC. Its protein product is CASSDDLAGGVWETQYF.

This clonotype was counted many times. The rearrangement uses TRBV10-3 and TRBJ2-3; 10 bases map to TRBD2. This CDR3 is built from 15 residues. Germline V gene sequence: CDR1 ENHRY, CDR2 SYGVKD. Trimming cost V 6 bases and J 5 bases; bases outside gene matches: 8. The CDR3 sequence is CAISEAGGPKDTQYF. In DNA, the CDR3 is TGTGCCATCAGCGAAGCGGGGGGGCCGAAAGATACGCAGTATTTT.

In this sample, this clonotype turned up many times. In DNA, the CDR3 is TGCAGTGCTAGGCAGGCGCGGGAAAAACTGTTTTTT. Translation: CSARQAREKLFF. The chain combines TRBV20-1 with TRBJ1-4; D gene uncertain. The CDR3 runs 12 residues. Germline V gene sequence: CDR1 DFQATT, CDR2 SNEGSKA (reference sequence). V was clipped by 3 bases and J by 8 bases, with 10 bases between them.

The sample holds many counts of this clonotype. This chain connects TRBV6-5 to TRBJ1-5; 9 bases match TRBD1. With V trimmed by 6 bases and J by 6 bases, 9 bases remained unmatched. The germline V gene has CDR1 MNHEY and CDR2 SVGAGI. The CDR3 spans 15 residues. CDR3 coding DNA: TGTGCCAGCAGCGCCAGGACAGGGGTGGGTCAGCCCCAGCATTTT. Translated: CASSARTGVGQPQHF.

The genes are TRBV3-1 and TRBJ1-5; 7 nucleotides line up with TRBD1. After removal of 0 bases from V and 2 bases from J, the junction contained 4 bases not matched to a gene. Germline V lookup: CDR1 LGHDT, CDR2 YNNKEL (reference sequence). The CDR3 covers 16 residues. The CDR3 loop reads CASSQDATGRNQPQHF. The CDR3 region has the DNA TGTGCCAGCAGCCAAGATGCGACAGGGCGCAATCAGCCCCAGCATTTT.

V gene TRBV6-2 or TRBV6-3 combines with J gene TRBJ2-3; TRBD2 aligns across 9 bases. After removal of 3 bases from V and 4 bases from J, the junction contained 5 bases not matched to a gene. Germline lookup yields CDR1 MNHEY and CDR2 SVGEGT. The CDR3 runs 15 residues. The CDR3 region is CASSYSGRSPDTQYF. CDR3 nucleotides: TGTGCCAGCAGTTATAGCGGGAGAAGTCCAGATACGCAGTATTTT.

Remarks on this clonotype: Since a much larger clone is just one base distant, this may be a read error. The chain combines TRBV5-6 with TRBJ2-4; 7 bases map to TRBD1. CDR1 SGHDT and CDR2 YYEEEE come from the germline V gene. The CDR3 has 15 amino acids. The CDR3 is CASSLRGGTKNIQDF. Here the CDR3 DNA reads TGTGCCAGCAGCCTTCGAGGGGGCACCAAAAACATTCAGGACTTC.

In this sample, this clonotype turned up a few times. CDR3 region: CASSETTYEQYF. CDR3 nucleotides: TGTGCCAGCAGCGAGACCACCTACGAGCAGTACTTC. The chain carries TRBV5-5 and TRBJ2-7; D call uncertain. The CDR3 loop spans 12 amino acids. CDR1 SGHKS and CDR2 YYEKEE come from the germline V gene (reference sequence). Deletions cut 4 bases from V and 2 bases from J, with 7 bases between. The full variable domain, its missing parts supplied by reference TRBV5-5 and TRBJ2-7, is DAGVTQSPTHLIKTRGQQVTLRCSPISGHKSVSWYQQVLGQGPQFIFQYYEKEERGRGNFPDRFSARQFPNYSSELNVNALLLGDSALYLCASSETTYEQYFGPGTRLTVT.

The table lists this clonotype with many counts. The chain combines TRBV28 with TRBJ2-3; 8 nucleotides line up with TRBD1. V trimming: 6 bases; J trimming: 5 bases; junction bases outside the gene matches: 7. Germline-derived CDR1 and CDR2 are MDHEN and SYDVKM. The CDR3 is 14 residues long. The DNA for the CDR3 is TGTGCCAGCAGCACTCAGGGGGCGAGAGATACGCAGTATTTT. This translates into CASSTQGARDTQYF.

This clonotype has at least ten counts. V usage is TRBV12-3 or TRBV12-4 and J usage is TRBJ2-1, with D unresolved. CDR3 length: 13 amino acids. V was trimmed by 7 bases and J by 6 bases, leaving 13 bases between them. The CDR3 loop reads CASTEVWANEQFF. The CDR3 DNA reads TGTGCCAGCACTGAGGTATGGGCCAATGAGCAGTTCTTC.